A selection of T cell receptor beta chains follows, all from one sample in a study of blood T cell repertoires in COVID-19. Profiled with immunoSEQ multiplex PCR; TCRdb holds only in-frame clones, not every one. The data show about 200,000 clones, with 75% to 90% seen just once and 6.5% to 8.5% held by the top ten. Sequencing used peripheral blood. These receptors all come from a man between 40 and 49 years old with acute or convalescent COVID-19. CDR3s include the opening cysteine and the closing phenylalanine or tryptophan. A D gene is named only where the DNA matches it firmly. Clone sizes are given selectively: once, few, many, or a class where the clone is expanded.

J,D,size,V,DNA,CDR3
TRBJ2-3,TRBD2,-,TRBV25-1,TGTGCCAGCAGTGAAACAGCGGGGGGGCCAGTAGATACGCAGTATTTT,CASSETAGGPVDTQYF
TRBJ2-7,TRBD2,few,TRBV3-1/TRBV3-2,TGTGCCAGCAGCCAAGATCAGCGGGGGCCCTCCTACGAGCAGTACTTC,CASSQDQRGPSYEQYF
TRBJ1-2,-,-,TRBV5-8,TGTGCCAGCAGCTTGGCGGGGAACCGTGGTCGCTATGGCTACACCTTC,CASSLAGNRGRYGYTF
TRBJ2-7,-,once,TRBV4-2,TGTGCCAGCAGACAAAGGGCAGAGGGCAGCTCCTACGAGCAGTACTTC,CASRQRAEGSSYEQYF
TRBJ1-5,TRBD1,-,TRBV29-1,TGCAGCGTCACGACAGGGAGCAATCAGCCCCAGCATTTT,CSVTTGSNQPQHF
TRBJ1-1,-,-,TRBV9,TGTGCCAGCAGCGTAGTTCTTACCCCGGGACACGAACGAGGAGCTTTCTTT,CASSVVLTPGHERGAFF
TRBJ1-2,TRBD1,-,TRBV7-2,TGTGCCAGCAGCTTGGACAGGGCGGACCCATCTGGCTACACCTTC,CASSLDRADPSGYTF
TRBJ2-7,-,-,TRBV7-8,TGTGCCAGCAGCTTAAAAGACAGGGAGGACTACGAGCAGTACTTC,CASSLKDREDYEQYF
TRBJ2-2,TRBD1,-,TRBV12-5,TGTGCTAGTGGTTTAAGGCAGGGGGACACCGGGGAGCTGTTTTTT,CASGLRQGDTGELFF
TRBJ2-7,TRBD1,-,TRBV30,TGTGCCTGGAGTGTACGGGACAGGATTTCCTACGAGCAGTACTTC,CAWSVRDRISYEQYF
TRBJ1-5,-,-,TRBV7-2,TGTGCCAGCAGCTTAGACAGGACCCTCAATCAGCCCCAGCATTTT,CASSLDRTLNQPQHF
TRBJ1-2,-,few,TRBV10-3,TGTGCCATCACCTCTGACAACCTGGGTGGCTACACCTTC,CAITSDNLGGYTF
TRBJ1-1,-,-,TRBV4-2,TGTGCCAGCAGCTTCGCGGGCCCTCTTGAAGCTTTCTTT,CASSFAGPLEAFF
TRBJ2-7,TRBD2,-,TRBV7-2,TGTGCCAGCAGCTTAGCAGCCGGCGGGGGTTACGAGCAGTACTTC,CASSLAAGGGYEQYF
TRBJ1-1,-,-,TRBV7-3,TGTGCCAGCAGCCCCCGGATGGGAGCTAACACTGAAGCTTTCTTT,CASSPRMGANTEAFF
TRBJ1-3,-,-,TRBV15,TGTGCCACCAGCCCGGGGGACTTAAACTCTGGAAACACCATATATTTT,CATSPGDLNSGNTIYF
TRBJ2-3,TRBD2,-,TRBV28,TGTGCCAGCAGTTTAAAGGGCTTCTTGGCGGGGGAAGATACGCAGTATTTT,CASSLKGFLAGEDTQYF